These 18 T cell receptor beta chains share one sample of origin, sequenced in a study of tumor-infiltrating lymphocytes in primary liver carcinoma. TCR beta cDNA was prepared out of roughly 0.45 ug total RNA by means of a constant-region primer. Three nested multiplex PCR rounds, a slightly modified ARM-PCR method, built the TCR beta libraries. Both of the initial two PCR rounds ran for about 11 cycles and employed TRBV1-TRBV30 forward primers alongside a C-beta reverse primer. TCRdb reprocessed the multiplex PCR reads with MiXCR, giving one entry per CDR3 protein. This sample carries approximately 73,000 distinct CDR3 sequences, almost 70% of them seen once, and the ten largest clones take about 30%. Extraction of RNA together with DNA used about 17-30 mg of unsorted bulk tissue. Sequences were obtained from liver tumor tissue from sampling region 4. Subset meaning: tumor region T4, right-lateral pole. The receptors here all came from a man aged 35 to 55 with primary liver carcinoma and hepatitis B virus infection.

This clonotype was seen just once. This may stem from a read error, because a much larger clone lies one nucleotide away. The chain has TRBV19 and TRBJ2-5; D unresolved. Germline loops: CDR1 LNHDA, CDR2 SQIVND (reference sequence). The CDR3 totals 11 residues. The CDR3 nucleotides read TGTGCCAGTAGTATTGGAGAGGCCCAGTACTTC. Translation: CASSIGEAQYF.

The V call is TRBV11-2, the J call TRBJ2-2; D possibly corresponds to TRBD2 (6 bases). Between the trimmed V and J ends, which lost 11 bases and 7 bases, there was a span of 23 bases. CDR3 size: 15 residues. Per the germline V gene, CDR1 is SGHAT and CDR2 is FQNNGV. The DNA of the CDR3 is TGTGCCGGCCTCCCATCGGGAGTGTACATCGGGGAGCTGTTTTTT. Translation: CAGLPSGVYIGELFF.

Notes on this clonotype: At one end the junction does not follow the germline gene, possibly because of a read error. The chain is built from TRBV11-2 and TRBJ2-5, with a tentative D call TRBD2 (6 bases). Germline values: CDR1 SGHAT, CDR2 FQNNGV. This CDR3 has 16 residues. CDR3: CASRSRDSAQQEIQYF. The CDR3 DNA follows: TGTGCCAGTAGATCACGGGACTCGGCCCAGCAAGAGATCCAGTACTTC.

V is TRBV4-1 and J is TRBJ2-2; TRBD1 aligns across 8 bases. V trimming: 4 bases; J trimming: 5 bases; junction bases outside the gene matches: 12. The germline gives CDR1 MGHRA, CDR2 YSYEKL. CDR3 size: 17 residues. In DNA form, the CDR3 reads TGCGCCAGCAGCCTACGCTCGCAGGGGGCTGATACCGGGGAGCTGTTTTTT. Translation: CASSLRSQGADTGELFF.

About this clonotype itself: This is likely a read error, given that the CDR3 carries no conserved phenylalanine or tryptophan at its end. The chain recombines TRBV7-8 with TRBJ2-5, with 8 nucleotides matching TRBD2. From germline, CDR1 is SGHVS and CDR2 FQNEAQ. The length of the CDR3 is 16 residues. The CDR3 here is CASSHASGGPGETQYL. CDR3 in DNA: TGTGCCAGCAGCCACGCTTCGGGAGGGCCTGGAGAGACTCAGTACTTA.

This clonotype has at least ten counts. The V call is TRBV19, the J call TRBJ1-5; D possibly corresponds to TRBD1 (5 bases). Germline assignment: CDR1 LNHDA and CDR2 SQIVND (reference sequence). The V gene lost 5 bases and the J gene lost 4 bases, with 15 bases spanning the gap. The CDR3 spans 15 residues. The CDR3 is CASSFMTVGNQPQHF. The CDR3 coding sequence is TGTGCCAGTAGTTTTATGACAGTGGGAAATCAGCCCCAGCATTTT.

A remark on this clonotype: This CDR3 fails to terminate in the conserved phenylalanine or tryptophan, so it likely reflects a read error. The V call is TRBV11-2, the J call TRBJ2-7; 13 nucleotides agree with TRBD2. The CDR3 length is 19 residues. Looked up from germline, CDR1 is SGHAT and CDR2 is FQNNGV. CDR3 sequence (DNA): TGTGCCAACAGCTTAATTACTAGCGGGAGGGCCGATCCTCCCTACGGGCAGTACCTC. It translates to CANSLITSGRADPPYGQYL.

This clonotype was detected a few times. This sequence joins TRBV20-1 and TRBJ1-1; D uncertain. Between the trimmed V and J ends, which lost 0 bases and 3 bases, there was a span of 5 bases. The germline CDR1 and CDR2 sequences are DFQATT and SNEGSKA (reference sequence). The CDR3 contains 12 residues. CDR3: CSARDAYTEAFF. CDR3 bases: TGCAGTGCTAGAGATGCCTACACTGAAGCTTTCTTT.

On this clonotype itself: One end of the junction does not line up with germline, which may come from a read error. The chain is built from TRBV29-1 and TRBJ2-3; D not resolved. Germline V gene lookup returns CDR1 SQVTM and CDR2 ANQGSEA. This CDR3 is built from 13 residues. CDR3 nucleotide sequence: TGTAGCATTGAAGTCTCGTGGGCAGATACTCAGTATTTT. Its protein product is CSIEVSWADTQYF.

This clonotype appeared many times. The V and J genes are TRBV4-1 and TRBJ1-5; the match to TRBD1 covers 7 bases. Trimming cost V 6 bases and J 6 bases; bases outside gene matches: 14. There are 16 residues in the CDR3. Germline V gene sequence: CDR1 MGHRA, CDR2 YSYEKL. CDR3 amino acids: CASSLKALDRSQPQHF. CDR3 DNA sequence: TGCGCCAGCAGTCTCAAAGCTCTGGACAGGAGTCAGCCCCAGCATTTT.

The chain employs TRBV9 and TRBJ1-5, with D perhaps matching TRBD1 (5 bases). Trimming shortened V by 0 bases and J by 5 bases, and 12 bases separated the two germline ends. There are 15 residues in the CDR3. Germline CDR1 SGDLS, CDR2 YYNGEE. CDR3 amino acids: CASSVGGRADQPQHF. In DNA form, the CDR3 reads TGTGCCAGCAGCGTAGGTGGCAGGGCGGATCAGCCCCAGCATTTT.

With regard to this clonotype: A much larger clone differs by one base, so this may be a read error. The CDR3 here is CANADESTNYGYTF. In DNA form, the CDR3 reads TGTGCCAACGCGGATGAATCTACTAACTATGGCTACACCTTC. This sequence joins TRBV7-9 and TRBJ1-2; no clear D gene. The CDR3 has 14 amino acids. The germline V gene has CDR1 SEHNR and CDR2 FQNEAQ (reference sequence). Trimming left V 10 bases short and J 0 bases short, with 15 bases between.

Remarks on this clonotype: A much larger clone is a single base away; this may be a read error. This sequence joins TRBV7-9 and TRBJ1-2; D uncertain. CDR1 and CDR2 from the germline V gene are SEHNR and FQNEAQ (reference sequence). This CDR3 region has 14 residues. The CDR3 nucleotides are TGTGCCAGCAGCTTAGCCGAGTCGAGCTATGGCTACATCTTC. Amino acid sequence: CASSLAESSYGYIF.

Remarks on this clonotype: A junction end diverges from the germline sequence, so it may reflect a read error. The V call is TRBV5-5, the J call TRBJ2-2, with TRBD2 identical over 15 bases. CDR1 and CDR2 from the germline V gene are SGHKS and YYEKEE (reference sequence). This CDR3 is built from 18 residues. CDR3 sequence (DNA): TGTGCCAGCAGCAGGGGACTAGCGGGAGGCTCGAACACCGGGGAGCTGCTTTTT. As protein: CASSRGLAGGSNTGELLF.

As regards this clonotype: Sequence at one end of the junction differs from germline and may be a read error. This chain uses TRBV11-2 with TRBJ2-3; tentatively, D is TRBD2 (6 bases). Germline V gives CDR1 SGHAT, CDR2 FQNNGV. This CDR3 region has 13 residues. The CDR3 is CASSSCGADTQYF. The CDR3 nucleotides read TGCGCCAGCAGCTCCTGCGGGGCAGATACGCAGTATTTT.

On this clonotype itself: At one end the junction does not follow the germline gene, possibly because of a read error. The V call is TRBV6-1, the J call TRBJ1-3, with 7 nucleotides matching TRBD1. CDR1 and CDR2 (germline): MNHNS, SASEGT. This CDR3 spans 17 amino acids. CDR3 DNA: TGTGTCAGCAATGAAGTGGGACAGAGCCACTCTGGAAACACCATATATTTT. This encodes CVSNEVGQSHSGNTIYF.

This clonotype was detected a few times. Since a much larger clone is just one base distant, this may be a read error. The CDR3 here is CASSSTVEQYF. The CDR3 DNA reads TGTGCCAGCAGTTCCACCGTGGAGCAGTACTTC. The chain carries TRBV28 and TRBJ2-7; no firm D call. Germline V CDR1 and CDR2: MDHEN, SYDVKM. The CDR3 runs to 11 residues. Deletions cut 4 bases from V and 7 bases from J, with 8 bases between.

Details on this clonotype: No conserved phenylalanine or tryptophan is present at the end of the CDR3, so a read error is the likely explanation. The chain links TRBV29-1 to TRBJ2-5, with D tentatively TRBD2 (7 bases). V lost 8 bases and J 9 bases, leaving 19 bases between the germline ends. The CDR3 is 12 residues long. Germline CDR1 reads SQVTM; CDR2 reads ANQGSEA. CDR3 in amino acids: CSIEGGGKAQYL. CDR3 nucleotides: TGCAGCATCGAGGGGGGGGGTAAGGCCCAGTACTTA.